Included here is one T cell receptor beta chain sequence, with context. This specimen comes from a study of blood T cell repertoires in COVID-19. V lost 5 bases and J lost 4, with 15 bases in between. CDR3 size: 15 residues. In germline, CDR1 is LGHDT, CDR2 YNNKEL (reference sequence). TCRdb's copy holds only in-frame clones and misses some; the assay was immunoSEQ multiplex PCR. The data hold a few hundred thousand clones, with roughly four fifths observed a single time. This receptor was identified in a woman in her 50s who had recovered from COVID-19. The material sequenced was PBMCs or T cells enriched from blood (not recorded which). The chain is built from TRBV3-1 (or the pseudogene TRBV3-2) and TRBJ1-3; D gene unclear. The CDR3 DNA follows: TGTGCCAGCAGCTTCACCGGGATTCGGGGAAACACCATATATTTT. The encoded protein is CASSFTGIRGNTIYF.